This entry features one T cell receptor beta chain sequence. Its antigen is not known. Profiled with immunoSEQ multiplex PCR; TCRdb holds only in-frame clones, not every one. This table holds roughly 70,000 clones, over 90% found once. The record originates from a study of PD-1 blockade in classical Hodgkin lymphoma. Study-level findings and limits: It was reported that newly diagnosed patients had less baseline TCR diversity than healthy donors.

In germline, CDR1 is PRHDT, CDR2 FYEKMQ (reference sequence). V lost 3 bases and J lost 1, with 16 bases in between. The CDR3 extends over 16 amino acids. As to time point: newly diagnosed, previously untreated cHL patient sample. The authors compared against newly diagnosed, untreated classical Hodgkin lymphoma PBMCs. The gene calls are TRBV13 and TRBJ2-7; unclear D gene. This receptor was identified in a human donor with classical Hodgkin lymphoma. Sequencing was performed on peripheral blood mononuclear cells (PBMCs). CDR3 amino acids: CASSLAQTLSSYEQYF. CDR3 bases: TGTGCCAGCAGCTTGGCCCAGACTTTGAGTTCCTACGAGCAGTACTTC. Complete variable domain (other parts from reference TRBV13 and TRBJ2-7): AAGVIQSPRHLIKEKRETATLKCYPIPRHDTVYWYQQGPGQDPQFLISFYEKMQSDKGSIPDRFSAQQFSDYHSELNMSSLELGDSALYFCASSLAQTLSSYEQYFGPGTRLTVT.